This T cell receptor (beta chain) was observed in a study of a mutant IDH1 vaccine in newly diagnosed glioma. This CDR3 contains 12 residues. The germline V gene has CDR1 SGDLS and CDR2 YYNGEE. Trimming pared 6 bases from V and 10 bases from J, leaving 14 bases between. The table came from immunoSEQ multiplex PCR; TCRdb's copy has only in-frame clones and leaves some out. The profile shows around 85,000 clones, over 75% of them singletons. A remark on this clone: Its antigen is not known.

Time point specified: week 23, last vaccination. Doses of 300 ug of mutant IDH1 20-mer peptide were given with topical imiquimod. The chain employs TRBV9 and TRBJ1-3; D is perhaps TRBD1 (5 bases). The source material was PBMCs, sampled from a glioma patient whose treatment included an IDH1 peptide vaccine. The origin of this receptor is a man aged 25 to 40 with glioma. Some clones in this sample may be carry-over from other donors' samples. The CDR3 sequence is CASKGSGGTIYF. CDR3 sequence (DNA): TGTGCCAGCAAGGGGTCGGGAGGGACCATATATTTT.